Listed below are T cell receptor beta chains from one sample, sequenced in a study of shared clonotypes between healthy human individuals. TCRdb's table, derived via immunoSEQ multiplex PCR, lists solely in-frame clones and lacks some. In the table there are 2.3 million or so clones, over 90% of which are singletons. The sequenced sample consisted of naive CD4+ T cells from PBMCs. All receptors come from a man between 18 and 35 years old in good health. Some clones in this sample may be carry-over from other donors' samples. CDR3s include the opening cysteine and the closing phenylalanine or tryptophan. The order of the fields is V gene, clone size, J gene, D gene, CDR3 length, CDR3 DNA, CDR3 protein. D genes are given only for firm matches. Some rows mark clone size as missing; the rest say once, few, many or name a class of expanded clone.

TRBV19	-	TRBJ1-5	-	13	TGTGCCACGGGCTCCACCTCTTTCTTGCCCCAGCATTTT	CATGSTSFLPQHF
TRBV13	-	TRBJ1-1	-	11	TGTGCCAGCAGCTACCGGGACGAGGCTTTCTTT	CASSYRDEAFF
TRBV5-1	-	TRBJ2-1	TRBD1	14	TGCGCCAGCAGCTTGACAGGGGCTAACAATGAGCAGTTCTTC	CASSLTGANNEQFF
TRBV6-1	once	TRBJ1-1	-	12	TGTGCCAGCGGTCCCCAGTTGGGGAGAGCTTTCTTT	CASGPQLGRAFF
TRBV19	-	TRBJ2-5	-	13	TGTGCCAGTAGGGATAGGGGGAAAGAGACCCAGTACTTC	CASRDRGKETQYF
TRBV29-1	-	TRBJ2-7	-	11	TGCAGCGGCCAGGGGTATGGCGAGCAGTACTTC	CSGQGYGEQYF
TRBV6-5	once	TRBJ2-3	-	13	TGTGCCAGCAGTTTCCCGGGCACAGATACGCAGTATTTT	CASSFPGTDTQYF
TRBV19	-	TRBJ2-3	-	15	TGTGCCAGTAGTATAAGTCGAACTCTCACAGATACGCAGTATTTT	CASSISRTLTDTQYF
TRBV6-5	-	TRBJ1-2	-	15	TGTGCCAGCAGTTACTCGGTCGGGGGACTCTATGGCTACACCTTC	CASSYSVGGLYGYTF
TRBV11-2	-	TRBJ1-1	-	13	TGTGCCAGCCCTGAAGGGCCGAACACTGAAGCTTTCTTT	CASPEGPNTEAFF
TRBV19	-	TRBJ1-1	TRBD1	14	TGTGCCAGTAGTGGCGGACAGGGTTTCACTGAAGCTTTCTTT	CASSGGQGFTEAFF
TRBV5-1	-	TRBJ1-3	TRBD1	15	TGCGCCAGCAGCTTGGAGGGACAGTTTGGAAACACCATATATTTT	CASSLEGQFGNTIYF
TRBV18	once	TRBJ2-7	-	13	TGTGCCAGCTCACTAGGAAAGGGGTTCGAGCAGTACTTC	CASSLGKGFEQYF
TRBV15	-	TRBJ2-3	TRBD2	16	TGTGCCACCAGCAGAGGACTAGCGACTAGCACAGATACGCAGTATTTT	CATSRGLATSTDTQYF
TRBV9	-	TRBJ2-1	TRBD1	15	TGTGCCAGCAGCGTAGAGGGGGCGTATCACAATGAGCAGTTCTTC	CASSVEGAYHNEQFF
TRBV9	-	TRBJ2-2	TRBD2	17	TGTGCCAGCAGCGTGGGGCTAGCGGGAGGTTGGGCCGGGGAGCTGTTTTTT	CASSVGLAGGWAGELFF
TRBV19	once	TRBJ1-1	-	15	TGTGCCAGTACCCCCGGCGGGCGGGGAAGCACTGAAGCTTTCTTT	CASTPGGRGSTEAFF
TRBV6-1	-	TRBJ2-3	-	14	TGTGCCAGCAGTGCCAGGAGACCCACAGATACGCAGTATTTT	CASSARRPTDTQYF
TRBV5-4	-	TRBJ1-4	-	13	TGTGCCAGCAGCCGGGGGACGAGTGAAAAACTGTTTTTT	CASSRGTSEKLFF
TRBV29-1	few	TRBJ1-1	-	13	TGCAGCGGGAGCAGGACCAGGAACACTGAAGCTTTCTTT	CSGSRTRNTEAFF
TRBV19	-	TRBJ2-5	-	15	TGTGCCAGTAGTATAGGAGGGACTTTACAAGAGACCCAGTACTTC	CASSIGGTLQETQYF
TRBV5-8	-	TRBJ2-1	TRBD1	16	TGTGCCAGCACCTCCCGGGGGACAGGGTCCTACAATGAGCAGTTCTTC	CASTSRGTGSYNEQFF
TRBV11-3	-	TRBJ2-1	TRBD2	18	TGTGCCAGCAGCTTACCCCCTCCCAAGGGGACTAGCTGGCGTGAGCAGTTCTTC	CASSLPPPKGTSWREQFF